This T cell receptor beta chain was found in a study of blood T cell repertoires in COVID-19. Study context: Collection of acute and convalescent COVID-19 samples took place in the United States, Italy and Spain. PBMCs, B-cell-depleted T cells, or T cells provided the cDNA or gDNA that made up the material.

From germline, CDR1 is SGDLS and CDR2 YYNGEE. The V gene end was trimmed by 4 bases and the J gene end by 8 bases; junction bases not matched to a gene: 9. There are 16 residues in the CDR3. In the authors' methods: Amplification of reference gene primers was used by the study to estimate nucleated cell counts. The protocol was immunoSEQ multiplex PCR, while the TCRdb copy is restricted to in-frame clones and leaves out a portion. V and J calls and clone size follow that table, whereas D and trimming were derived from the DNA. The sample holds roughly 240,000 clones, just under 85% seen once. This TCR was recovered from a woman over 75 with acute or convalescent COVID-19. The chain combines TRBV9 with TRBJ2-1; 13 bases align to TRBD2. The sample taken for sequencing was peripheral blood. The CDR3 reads CASSRRTSGSIYEQFF. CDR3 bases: TGTGCCAGCAGCCGTCGGACTAGCGGGAGTATATATGAGCAGTTCTTC.